What follows are 29 T cell receptor beta chains derived from one specimen sequenced in a study of blood T cell repertoires in COVID-19. Sequenced by immunoSEQ multiplex PCR; TCRdb stores in-frame clones only, minus some. Among about 160,000 clones listed, 80% to 95% were seen once. The source material was peripheral blood. Every receptor here comes from a woman aged 45 to 65 with acute or convalescent COVID-19.

V and J are TRBV28 and TRBJ2-7, with 7 bases matching TRBD1. From germline, CDR1 is MDHEN and CDR2 SYDVKM. After removal of 5 bases from V and 0 bases from J, the junction contained 4 bases not matched to a gene. CDR3 length: 14 residues. The CDR3, as DNA: TGTGCCAGCAGTCCGACAGGGAGCTCCTACGAGCAGTACTTC. Translating it yields CASSPTGSSYEQYF.

The rearrangement links TRBV4-3 to TRBJ1-2; unclear D gene. The germline gives CDR1 LGHNA, CDR2 YSLEER. This CDR3 region has 14 residues. V lost 0 bases to trimming and J lost 8 bases, with 13 bases between them. The CDR3 reads CASSQDFAGGGYTF. The CDR3 DNA reads as TGCGCCAGCAGCCAAGATTTTGCGGGAGGGGGCTACACCTTC.

This clone was detected only once. The rearrangement links TRBV3-1 (or the pseudogene TRBV3-2) to TRBJ2-7; TRBD1 is a possible D gene (6 bases). Germline values: CDR1 LGHDT, CDR2 YNNKEL (reference sequence). V was pared by 1 base and J by 5 bases, with 18 bases between. The CDR3 spans 16 residues. CDR3 bases: TGTGCCAGCAGCCAAGTGTTTTTCCAGGGGAGCCACGAGCAGTACTTC. It codes for CASSQVFFQGSHEQYF.

The gene calls are TRBV2 and TRBJ1-2; TRBD1 aligns across 9 bases. V lost 6 bases, J lost 4 bases, and 3 bases stayed unmatched. The CDR3 is 13 residues long. Germline values: CDR1 SNHLY, CDR2 FYNNEI. CDR3 residues: CASSLQGAYGYTF. The CDR3 DNA reads as TGTGCCAGCAGCCTACAGGGGGCCTATGGCTACACCTTC.

The rearrangement joins TRBV2 to TRBJ2-7; 8 nucleotides match TRBD1. Germline V gives CDR1 SNHLY, CDR2 FYNNEI. Trimming removed 4 bases from V and 1 base from J; junction bases left unmatched: 3. The CDR3 is 14 amino acids. CDR3 in DNA: TGTGCCAGCAGTGCCCGGACAGGGTCCTACGAGCAGTACTTC. It codes for CASSARTGSYEQYF.

The chain employs TRBV2 and TRBJ2-1, with TRBD2 matching 7 bases. In germline, CDR1 is SNHLY, CDR2 FYNNEI. V shed 2 bases, J shed 10 bases, and the junction held 2 bases outside the gene matches. The CDR3 is 12 residues long. As DNA, the CDR3 is TGTGCCAGCAGTGAATCTAGCGGAGAGCAGTTCTTC. It translates to CASSESSGEQFF.

The CDR3: CATGSAVRTTPNYGYTF. For the CDR3, the DNA is TGTGCCACCGGGAGCGCCGTCCGGACGACCCCCAACTATGGCTACACCTTC. J is TRBJ1-2 and V is TRBV24-1, with no clear D. The V gene lost 9 bases and the J gene lost 2 bases, with 24 bases spanning the gap. The germline V gene encodes CDR1 KGHDR and CDR2 SFDVKD. This CDR3 has 17 residues.

The chain recombines TRBV27 with TRBJ2-1; TRBD1 matches at 8 bases. The CDR3 spans 15 residues. Germline V gives CDR1 MNHEY, CDR2 SMNVEV (reference sequence). The J segment lost 0 bases and the V segment lost 8 bases, leaving 6 bases of the junction unmatched. For the CDR3, the DNA is TGTGCCAGCCGACCCGGGACAGGCTCCTACAATGAGCAGTTCTTC. It yields the protein CASRPGTGSYNEQFF.

This chain uses TRBV19 with TRBJ2-3; 9 bases align to TRBD2. V trimming: 4 bases; J trimming: 5 bases; junction bases outside the gene matches: 7. CDR3 length equals 15 residues. CDR1 is LNHDA, CDR2 SQIVND, per germline (reference sequence). The CDR3 nucleotides are TGTGCCAGTAGTAACATAGCGGGGGAAGAAGATACGCAGTATTTT. Translation: CASSNIAGEEDTQYF.

The chain links TRBV29-1 to TRBJ1-1, with 8 nucleotides matching TRBD1. Germline trimming cut 7 bases from V and 1 base from J; bases unmatched to any gene: 2. CDR1 is SQVTM, CDR2 ANQGSEA, per germline. The CDR3 contains 12 residues. The CDR3 DNA is TGCAGCGGGGACAGGACGAACACTGAAGCTTTCTTT. It yields the protein CSGDRTNTEAFF.

The chain employs TRBV18 and TRBJ1-1; D is undetermined. The CDR3 has 11 residues. Germline CDR1 and CDR2: KGHSH and LQKENI. Trimming cost V 6 bases and J 2 bases, with 4 bases left between them. CDR3 amino acids: CASSRNTEAFF. The DNA of the CDR3 is TGTGCCAGCTCGCGCAACACTGAAGCTTTCTTT.

V is TRBV9 and J is TRBJ1-2; 8 bases line up with TRBD1. The CDR3 length is 14 residues. V shed 2 bases, J shed 2 bases, and the junction held 2 bases outside the gene matches. Germline CDR1 is SGDLS and CDR2 is YYNGEE. DNA of the CDR3: TGTGCCAGCAGCGTGGACAGGGAAAACTATGGCTACACCTTC. Translation: CASSVDRENYGYTF. The full variable domain, with the rest looked up from reference TRBV9 and TRBJ1-2, is DSGVTQTPKHLITATGQRVTLRCSPRSGDLSVYWYQQSLDQGLQFLIQYYNGEERAKGNILERFSAQQFPDLHSELNLSSLELGDSALYFCASSVDRENYGYTFGSGTRLTVV.

The V call is TRBV5-1, the J call TRBJ1-4; the match to TRBD1 covers 7 bases. This CDR3 spans 18 amino acids. Trimming cost V 1 base and J 3 bases; bases outside gene matches: 12. Germline CDR1 is SGHRS and CDR2 is YFSETQ. The CDR3 bases are TGCGCCAGCAGCTTGCTTGGGACAGCGGGTGTTTCTAATGAAAAACTGTTTTTT. This encodes CASSLLGTAGVSNEKLFF.

CDR3: CASSLAGDGNQPQHF. The CDR3 region has the DNA TGTGCCAGCAGCTTAGCCGGGGATGGCAATCAGCCCCAGCATTTT. The chain recombines TRBV11-2 with TRBJ1-5; D uncertain. The CDR3 extends over 15 amino acids. Looked up from germline, CDR1 is SGHAT and CDR2 is FQNNGV. The V end was cut by 1 base, the J end by 2 bases, with 9 bases between.

The genes are TRBV24-1 and TRBJ1-2, with unresolved D. Trimming took off 6 bases at V and 6 bases at J, with 13 bases between the two ends. In germline, CDR1 is KGHDR, CDR2 SFDVKD. The CDR3 is 13 amino acids. The CDR3 spells CATSSPNGDGYTF. In nucleotides, the CDR3 is TGTGCCACCAGTAGCCCTAACGGAGATGGCTACACCTTC.

The V and J genes are TRBV7-9 and TRBJ2-1; weak D call: TRBD1 (6 bases). This CDR3 region has 15 residues. The V gene lost 5 bases and the J gene lost 4 bases, with 15 bases spanning the gap. Germline loops: CDR1 SEHNR, CDR2 FQNEAQ (reference sequence). CDR3 bases: TGTGCCAGCAGCCACCGGGACAACTCGTACAATGAGCAGTTCTTC. It translates to CASSHRDNSYNEQFF.

The chain combines TRBV9 with TRBJ1-2; 10 nucleotides agree with TRBD1. This CDR3 is built from 15 residues. Looked up from germline, CDR1 is SGDLS and CDR2 is YYNGEE. Trimming cost V 0 bases and J 6 bases; bases outside gene matches: 5. The CDR3 here is CASSVVDRGQDGYTF. CDR3 DNA: TGTGCCAGCAGCGTAGTTGACAGGGGGCAGGATGGCTACACCTTC.

This sequence joins TRBV27 and TRBJ2-1; 11 nucleotides align to TRBD2. Losses at the gene ends were 4 bases for V and 0 bases for J; bases not matched to a gene: 8. The CDR3 is made up of 18 amino acids. The germline V gene encodes CDR1 MNHEY and CDR2 SMNVEV (reference sequence). CDR3 protein: CASSSQGLAVSSYNEQFF. Here the CDR3 DNA reads TGTGCCAGCAGTTCGCAGGGACTAGCGGTAAGCTCCTACAATGAGCAGTTCTTC.

The CDR3 sequence: CASSYSSRGDYGYTF. The DNA for the CDR3 is TGTGCCAGCAGCTATTCATCGAGAGGAGACTATGGCTACACCTTC. This chain connects TRBV7-9 to TRBJ1-2, with D unclear. This CDR3 comprises 15 residues. Per germline, CDR1 SEHNR and CDR2 FQNEAQ (reference sequence). The V gene lost 4 bases and the J gene lost 3 bases, with 15 bases spanning the gap.

V and J are TRBV12-3 or TRBV12-4 and TRBJ1-2; 7 bases match TRBD1. V lost 8 bases, J lost 5 bases, and 8 bases stayed unmatched. CDR3 length equals 13 residues. CDR3 bases: TGTGCCAGCTCCCGGGACAGAAATTATGGCTACACCTTC. Residues: CASSRDRNYGYTF.

The V and J genes are TRBV5-4 and TRBJ1-2, with D perhaps TRBD1 (5 bases). Trimming stripped 4 bases from V and 5 bases from J, with 21 bases between. Germline lookup yields CDR1 SGHNT and CDR2 YYREEE (reference sequence). The CDR3 extends over 16 amino acids. CDR3: CASSPETRRGLYGYTF. CDR3 nucleotide sequence: TGTGCCAGCAGCCCCGAGACCCGGAGGGGCCTATATGGCTACACCTTC.

The genes are TRBV2 and TRBJ2-7; 7 bases are shared with TRBD2. The V segment lost 8 bases and the J segment 2 bases; nucleotides outside the gene matches: 9. This CDR3 spans 14 amino acids. Germline lookup yields CDR1 SNHLY and CDR2 FYNNEI. The CDR3: CASLVREAPYEQYF. For the CDR3, the DNA is TGTGCCAGCCTGGTACGGGAGGCCCCCTACGAGCAGTACTTC.

This clone was seen just once. The CDR3 sequence: CASSQDRGRYGYTF. DNA for the CDR3: TGTGCCAGCAGCCAGGACAGGGGAAGATATGGCTACACCTTC. The chain links TRBV11-1 to TRBJ1-2; 9 bases match TRBD1. The CDR3 totals 14 residues. V shed 5 bases, J shed 5 bases, and the junction held 6 bases outside the gene matches. Germline V gene data show CDR1 as SGHAT and CDR2 as FQDESV (reference sequence).

The chain links TRBV7-9 to TRBJ1-2; the match to TRBD1 covers 8 bases. Trimming cost V 5 bases and J 4 bases; bases outside gene matches: 6. Germline CDR1 and CDR2: SEHNR and FQNEAQ (reference sequence). This CDR3 region has 14 residues. As DNA, the CDR3 is TGTGCCAGCAGCCCTACAGGGGGGTTCTATGGCTACACCTTC. This translates into CASSPTGGFYGYTF. The whole variable domain, remainder taken from reference TRBV7-9 and TRBJ1-2, is DTGVSQNPRHKITKRGQNVTFRCDPISEHNRLYWYRQTLGQGPEFLTYFQNEAQLEKSRLLSDRFSAERPKGSFSTLEIQRTEQGDSAMYLCASSPTGGFYGYTFGSGTRLTVV.

The chain employs TRBV3-1 (or the pseudogene TRBV3-2) and TRBJ1-3; perhaps TRBD1 as D (6 bases). CDR3 length: 16 residues. Per germline, CDR1 LGHDT and CDR2 YNNKEL (reference sequence). V was shortened by 5 bases and J by 0 bases, with 14 bases between the two germline ends. The CDR3 coding sequence is TGTGCCAGCAGCGAATTGACAGGCTACTCTGGAAACACCATATATTTT. Translation: CASSELTGYSGNTIYF.

This clone has only one observation. The chain employs TRBV6-5 and TRBJ2-7; D gene uncertain. From germline, CDR1 is MNHEY and CDR2 SVGAGI. There are 11 residues in the CDR3. The germline V and J ends were trimmed by 5 bases and 3 bases, with 5 bases remaining between them. The CDR3 DNA reads as TGTGCCAGCAGTCAAAACTACGAGCAGTACTTC. Translated, it gives CASSQNYEQYF.

A note on this clone: One end of the junction is discordant with germline, which a read error may explain. The chain carries TRBV13 and TRBJ1-5; a weak D match, TRBD1 (6 bases). CDR1 and CDR2 (germline): PRHDT, FYEKMQ (reference sequence). The CDR3 is made up of 14 amino acids. CDR3 loop: CASSLGSGDQPQHF. CDR3 DNA: TGTGCCAGCAGTTTAGGATCAGGGGATCAGCCCCAGCATTTT.

The rearrangement joins TRBV19 to TRBJ1-1; 9 bases line up with TRBD1. CDR1 and CDR2 (germline): LNHDA, SQIVND (reference sequence). The CDR3 runs to 13 residues. The trim removed 4 bases at V and 5 bases at J, leaving 2 bases unmatched. The CDR3 DNA reads as TGTGCCAGTAGTACAGGACAGGGGACTGAAGCTTTCTTT. It is translated as CASSTGQGTEAFF.

The chain couples TRBV12-3 or TRBV12-4 to TRBJ1-2, with TRBD1 as a possible D gene (6 bases). V dropped 3 bases and J dropped 8 bases, with 13 bases sitting between them. This CDR3 has 13 amino acids. CDR3 sequence: CASSFRGDAGYTF. In DNA, the CDR3 is TGTGCCAGCAGTTTCAGGGGCGACGCGGGCTACACCTTC.